This entry describes one T cell receptor (beta chain). The antigen remains undetermined. Sequencing was performed with immunoSEQ multiplex PCR; in TCRdb, only in-frame clones are kept and a portion is missing. The sample has about 180,000 clones, about 91% seen once. The V and J ends lost 5 bases and 6 bases respectively, with 19 bases between them. Germline V gene lookup returns CDR1 SGHVS and CDR2 FQNEAQ. CDR3 length equals 15 residues. This entry is derived from a study of T cell responses to AZD1222 COVID-19 vaccine. Across the study: Second-dose recipients at about 4 or about 12 weeks were treated as one pooled group.

Notes on the study in general: Compared with day 0, the breadth and depth of the Spike-specific TCR repertoire rose significantly after two doses of AZD1222. Reports indicate that nearly half of spike-specific TCRs are directed at unmutated variant regions.

The chain recombines TRBV7-8 with TRBJ1-2; weak D call: TRBD1 (5 bases). This material consisted of peripheral blood, taken on day 0 of AZD1222 vaccination. The sequence derives from an adult in good health. The DNA for the CDR3 is TGTGCCAGCAGCCCTCCTTGGGGGGGGAACAATGGCTACACCTTC. Translating gives CASSPPWGGNNGYTF.